A selection of T cell receptor beta chains follows, all from one sample in a study of blood T cell repertoires in COVID-19. Sequencing used immunoSEQ multiplex PCR; TCRdb keeps in-frame clones, though not all of them. The repertoire includes under 90,000 clones, 88% of them detected once, and roughly 2.7% sits in the top ten. Sequenced material: peripheral blood. The source is an older man with active or convalescent COVID-19. The CDR3 runs from the conserved cysteine through the conserved F or W. Fields, in order: clone size, V gene, J gene, D gene, CDR3 protein, CDR3 DNA. A D gene is named only where the DNA matches it firmly. For some rows the clone size is stated as once, few or many, or as a class when expanded; others skip it.

-,TRBV3-1/TRBV3-2,TRBJ2-3,TRBD2,CASSPLAGGHTDTQYF,TGTGCCAGCAGCCCTCTAGCGGGGGGGCACACAGATACGCAGTATTTT
few,TRBV7-9,TRBJ1-6,TRBD1,CASSLTGFDSPLHF,TGTGCCAGCAGCCTGACAGGGTTCGACTCACCCCTCCACTTT
-,TRBV5-4,TRBJ2-1,TRBD1,CASSRGPTGGEYNEQFF,TGTGCCAGCAGCAGGGGCCCTACAGGGGGAGAATACAATGAGCAGTTCTTC
few,TRBV7-9,TRBJ2-7,-,CASSLVGDEQYF,TGTGCCAGCAGCTTAGTAGGGGACGAGCAGTACTTC
once,TRBV5-6,TRBJ2-7,-,CASSYGTPRGEQYF,TGTGCCAGCAGCTATGGGACCCCCAGGGGCGAGCAGTACTTC
-,TRBV11-2,TRBJ1-4,-,CASSARVREKLFF,TGTGCCAGCAGCGCCAGGGTGCGGGAAAAACTGTTTTTT
-,TRBV6-6,TRBJ1-3,-,CASSTQGAGNTIYF,TGTGCCAGCAGTACACAGGGTGCTGGAAACACCATATATTTT
-,TRBV7-6,TRBJ2-5,TRBD2,CASSLGTSGETQYF,TGTGCCAGCAGCTTAGGTACTAGCGGAGAGACCCAGTACTTC
-,TRBV10-3,TRBJ2-1,TRBD2,CAISGAVRGGDEQFF,TGTGCCATCAGTGGGGCAGTGCGGGGGGGCGATGAGCAGTTCTTC
-,TRBV27,TRBJ2-3,TRBD2,CASGGRVTDTQYF,TGTGCCAGCGGCGGGAGAGTCACAGATACGCAGTATTTT
-,TRBV6-5,TRBJ2-7,-,CASSFGHNPSYEQYF,TGTGCCAGCAGTTTCGGACACAATCCAAGCTACGAGCAGTACTTC
-,TRBV7-9,TRBJ1-1,-,CASSLYGGVTEAFF,TGTGCCAGCAGCTTATACGGGGGAGTAACTGAAGCTTTCTTT
-,TRBV5-1,TRBJ1-6,-,CASSWDISPLHF,TGCGCCAGCAGCTGGGACATTTCACCCCTCCACTTT
-,TRBV29-1,TRBJ1-2,-,CSVEASNYGYTF,TGCAGCGTTGAGGCCAGTAACTATGGCTACACCTTC
-,TRBV14,TRBJ1-6,-,CASSQGQGLNSPLHF,TGTGCCAGCAGCCAAGGTCAGGGGTTAAATTCACCCCTCCACTTT
-,TRBV6-5,TRBJ1-2,-,CASGRGVNYGYTF,TGTGCCAGTGGGCGGGGTGTCAACTATGGCTACACCTTC
-,TRBV5-4,TRBJ1-1,-,CASSFGFGGDTEAFF,TGTGCCAGCAGCTTCGGGTTTGGGGGGGACACTGAAGCTTTCTTT
-,TRBV2,TRBJ1-4,-,CASSANEKLFF,TGTGCCAGCAGTGCAAATGAAAAACTGTTTTTT
-,TRBV19,TRBJ1-5,-,CASTNSRGNQPQHF,TGTGCCAGTACTAATAGCAGGGGTAATCAGCCCCAGCATTTT
-,TRBV18,TRBJ2-1,TRBD1,CASSSRQGVDNEQFF,TGTGCCAGCTCCTCTCGACAGGGGGTAGACAATGAGCAGTTCTTC
-,TRBV4-2,TRBJ2-7,TRBD2,CASSQDASGSSYEQYF,TGTGCCAGCAGCCAAGATGCTAGCGGGAGCTCCTACGAGCAGTACTTC
-,TRBV2,TRBJ2-2,-,CASSPSTSDTGELFF,TGTGCCAGCAGTCCATCGACTAGTGACACCGGGGAGCTGTTTTTT
-,TRBV2,TRBJ2-4,TRBD1,CASSGTGGTKNIQYF,TGTGCCAGCAGCGGGACAGGGGGCACCAAAAACATTCAGTACTTC
few,TRBV5-4,TRBJ2-3,-,CASSLELASDTQYF,TGTGCCAGCAGCTTGGAACTAGCTTCCGATACGCAGTATTTT
-,TRBV3-1/TRBV3-2,TRBJ2-7,TRBD2,CASSAQAGRAYEQYF,TGTGCCAGCAGCGCCCAAGCGGGACGTGCCTACGAGCAGTACTTC
-,TRBV27,TRBJ2-1,TRBD2,CASSAPASGRTNEQFF,TGTGCCAGCAGTGCCCCGGCTAGCGGGAGAACCAATGAGCAGTTCTTC
-,TRBV11-2,TRBJ2-3,TRBD2,CASRSGTMPLDTQYF,TGTGCCAGCAGATCCGGGACTATGCCTTTGGATACGCAGTATTTT
-,TRBV7-3,TRBJ2-2,-,CASTPQGNTGELFF,TGTGCCAGCACCCCCCAGGGGAACACCGGGGAGCTGTTTTTT
-,TRBV10-3,TRBJ1-5,TRBD1,CAIRGDSQNQPQHF,TGTGCCATCAGGGGGGACAGTCAGAATCAGCCCCAGCATTTT
-,TRBV6-5,TRBJ1-5,-,CASTLMGAPQHF,TGTGCCAGCACCCTGATGGGGGCGCCCCAGCATTTT
few,TRBV25-1,TRBJ1-1,TRBD1,CASSVTGANTEAFF,TGTGCCAGCAGTGTCACAGGGGCGAACACTGAAGCTTTCTTT
once,TRBV30,TRBJ1-2,TRBD1,CAWTDTGTGGYYGYTF,TGTGCCTGGACAGATACCGGGACAGGGGGCTACTATGGCTACACCTTC
-,TRBV15,TRBJ2-2,-,CATSPSLAGELFF,TGTGCCACCAGCCCTAGTCTAGCCGGGGAGCTGTTTTTT
-,TRBV7-2,TRBJ1-1,TRBD1,CASSPRTGWDTEAFF,TGTGCCAGCAGCCCCAGGACAGGGTGGGACACTGAAGCTTTCTTT
few,TRBV29-1,TRBJ1-1,TRBD1,CSAQGGTGRILNTEAFF,TGCAGCGCCCAAGGCGGGACAGGGAGAATTTTGAACACTGAAGCTTTCTTT
-,TRBV6-5,TRBJ1-5,TRBD1,CASSKGQGNQPQHF,TGTGCCAGCAGTAAGGGACAGGGCAATCAGCCCCAGCATTTT
-,TRBV28,TRBJ2-7,TRBD1,CASSSPGQAYEQYF,TGTGCCAGCAGCTCACCCGGACAGGCCTACGAGCAGTACTTC
-,TRBV9,TRBJ1-5,TRBD1,CASSVGTGDVPQHF,TGTGCCAGCAGCGTCGGGACAGGTGACGTGCCCCAGCATTTT
-,TRBV5-5,TRBJ1-5,-,CASSLGGGNQPQHF,TGTGCCAGCAGCTTGGGGGGCGGCAATCAGCCCCAGCATTTT
once,TRBV24-1,TRBJ2-3,TRBD2,CATGVAGSTDTQYF,TGTGCCACCGGGGTAGCGGGAAGCACAGATACGCAGTATTTT
-,TRBV28,TRBJ1-2,TRBD1,CASRPDRVHGYTF,TGTGCCAGCAGACCTGACAGGGTGCATGGCTACACCTTC
-,TRBV7-9,TRBJ2-3,TRBD2,CASSLVAGGLRQYF,TGTGCCAGCAGCTTAGTAGCGGGGGGGCTCAGGCAGTATTTT
few,TRBV5-1,TRBJ2-5,-,CASSLNGVTQETQYF,TGCGCCAGCAGCTTGAACGGGGTAACCCAAGAGACCCAGTACTTC
-,TRBV3-1/TRBV3-2,TRBJ2-7,TRBD1,CASRDRSSYEQYF,TGTGCCAGCAGGGACAGGAGCTCCTACGAGCAGTACTTC
-,TRBV5-4,TRBJ1-2,TRBD1,CASSRDRGGGYTF,TGTGCCAGCAGCCGGGACAGGGGGGGCGGCTACACCTTC
-,TRBV3-1/TRBV3-2,TRBJ2-5,TRBD2,CASSPGLAVQETQYF,TGTGCCAGCAGCCCGGGACTAGCGGTACAAGAGACCCAGTACTTC
few,TRBV7-8,TRBJ2-7,TRBD1,CASSSDRGSYEQYF,TGTGCCAGCAGCTCGGACAGGGGATCCTACGAGCAGTACTTC
-,TRBV5-1,TRBJ2-7,-,CASSLQGTYEQYF,TGCGCCAGCAGCTTACAGGGCACCTACGAGCAGTACTTC
-,TRBV19,TRBJ2-5,TRBD2,CASSMGLADQETQYF,TGTGCCAGTAGTATGGGACTAGCGGATCAAGAGACCCAGTACTTC
-,TRBV2,TRBJ1-2,-,CASTSHQKNYGYTF,TGTGCCAGCACCTCACACCAGAAAAACTATGGCTACACCTTC
once,TRBV29-1,TRBJ2-7,TRBD1,CSVEFGTGGSEQYF,TGCAGCGTTGAATTCGGGACAGGGGGCAGCGAGCAGTACTTC
-,TRBV7-6,TRBJ2-1,TRBD1,CASSSGQGLDEQFF,TGTGCCAGCAGCTCCGGACAGGGGCTCGATGAGCAGTTCTTC